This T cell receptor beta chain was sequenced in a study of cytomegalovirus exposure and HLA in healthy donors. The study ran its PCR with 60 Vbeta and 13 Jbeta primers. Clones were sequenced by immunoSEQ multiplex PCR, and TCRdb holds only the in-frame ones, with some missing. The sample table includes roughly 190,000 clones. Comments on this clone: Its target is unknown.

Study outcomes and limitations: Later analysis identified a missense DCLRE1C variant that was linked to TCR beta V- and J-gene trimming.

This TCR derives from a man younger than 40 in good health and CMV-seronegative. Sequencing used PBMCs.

For the CDR3, the DNA is TGCGCCAGCAGCTTGGATCGGGGAAGGATCACTGAAGCTTTCTTT. The encoded protein is CASSLDRGRITEAFF. This chain uses TRBV5-1 with TRBJ1-1; D gene uncertain. From germline, CDR1 is SGHRS and CDR2 YFSETQ. The CDR3 loop spans 15 amino acids. V was clipped by 0 bases and J by 4 bases, with 13 bases between them.